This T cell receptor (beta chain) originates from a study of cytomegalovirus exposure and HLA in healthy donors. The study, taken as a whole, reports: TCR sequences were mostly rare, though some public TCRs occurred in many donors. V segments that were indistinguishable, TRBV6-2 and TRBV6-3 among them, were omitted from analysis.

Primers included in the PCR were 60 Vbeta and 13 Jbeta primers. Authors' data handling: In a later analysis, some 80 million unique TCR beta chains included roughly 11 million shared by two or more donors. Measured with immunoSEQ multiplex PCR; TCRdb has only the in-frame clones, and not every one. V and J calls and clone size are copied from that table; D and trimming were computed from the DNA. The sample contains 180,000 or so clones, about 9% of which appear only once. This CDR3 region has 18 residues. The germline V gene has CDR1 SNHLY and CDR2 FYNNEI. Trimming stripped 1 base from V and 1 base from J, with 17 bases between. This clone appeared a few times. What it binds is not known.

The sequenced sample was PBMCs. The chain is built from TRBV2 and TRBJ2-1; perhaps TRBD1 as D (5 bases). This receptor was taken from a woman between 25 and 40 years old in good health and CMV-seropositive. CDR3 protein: CASSEVFNQGHSYNEQFF. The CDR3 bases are TGTGCCAGCAGTGAAGTGTTTAATCAGGGTCATTCCTACAATGAGCAGTTCTTC.